This T cell receptor (beta chain) was documented in a study of T cells after yellow fever vaccination. This clonotype was detected many times. This CDR3 contains 15 residues. The germline V gene encodes CDR1 MNHEY and CDR2 SVGAGI. Trimming cost V 5 bases and J 5 bases, with 16 bases left between them. TCRdb re-called the 5' RACE reads with MiXCR, one entry per CDR3 protein. The table has around 300,000 distinct CDR3 sequences, around 4.3% seen once; the top ten hold 15% to 20%. V gene TRBV6-5 combines with J gene TRBJ2-4, with D perhaps matching TRBD1 (5 bases). The sequence was obtained from a man aged 18 to 30 who received the YFV17D yellow fever vaccine. The material sequenced was PBMCs, taken 15 days after the yellow fever booster vaccination. CDR3 in DNA: TGTGCCAGCAGTCCCGCTGGGGCTTTTGAAAACATTCAGTACTTC. Translation: CASSPAGAFENIQYF.